One and the same sample provided the 25 T cell receptor beta chains below, sequenced in a study of T cells in Graves' hyperthyroidism and ophthalmopathy. Researchers amplified the TCR beta CDR3 regions from RNA transcripts. First-round RT-PCR of the TCR CDR3 relied on the HTBI primer set. From the multiplex PCR reads, TCRdb called clonotypes with MiXCR, one entry per CDR3 protein. The profile covers some 400,000 distinct CDR3 sequences, with 11% to 15% appearing a single time and 9.5% to 12% taken by the ten largest. Sequences were obtained from blood. These receptors all come from a woman aged 60-70 years with Graves' hyperthyroidism.

This clonotype was observed at least ten times. This chain connects TRBV6-5 to TRBJ1-1; the D gene is possibly TRBD1 (5 bases). V shed 2 bases and J shed 5 bases, with 15 bases lying between them. There are 15 residues in the CDR3. Germline CDR1 is MNHEY and CDR2 is SVGAGI. The DNA of the CDR3 is TGTGCCAGCAGTTACGGAGGGGCGGAAAAAACTGAAGCTTTCTTT. Translation: CASSYGGAEKTEAFF.

This chain connects TRBV10-1 to TRBJ2-1; a weak D match, TRBD1 (6 bases). The CDR3 sequence is 12 residues long. V was clipped by 8 bases and J by 9 bases, with 14 bases between them. Germline lookup yields CDR1 WNHNN and CDR2 SYGVQD (reference sequence). The CDR3 protein is CASGRTGSEQFF. DNA of the CDR3: TGCGCCAGCGGTAGAACAGGGTCTGAGCAGTTCTTC.

This clonotype has at least ten counts. The rearrangement links TRBV30 to TRBJ2-5; no firm D call. V dropped 1 base and J dropped 4 bases, with 10 bases sitting between them. This CDR3 comprises 13 residues. Germline CDR1 reads GTSNPN; CDR2 reads SVGIG (reference sequence). The chain's CDR3 is CAWSAGLGETQYF. Written as DNA, the CDR3 is TGTGCCTGGAGTGCGGGCCTAGGAGAGACCCAGTACTTC.

This chain connects TRBV9 to TRBJ1-4, with TRBD1 matching over 8 bases. In germline, CDR1 is SGDLS, CDR2 YYNGEE. The length of the CDR3 is 17 residues. Trimming cost V 4 bases and J 0 bases; bases outside gene matches: 8. As DNA, the CDR3 is TGTGCCAGCAGCATAGGACAGGGAGGTGCAACTAATGAAAAACTGTTTTTT. Translated: CASSIGQGGATNEKLFF.

V gene TRBV10-1 combines with J gene TRBJ2-7, with D perhaps TRBD1 (6 bases). This CDR3 has 14 amino acids. V was trimmed by 0 bases and J by 3 bases, leaving 9 bases between them. The germline V gene encodes CDR1 WNHNN and CDR2 SYGVQD (reference sequence). The CDR3 region has the DNA TGCGCCAGCAGTGAGTCGATAGGGGGCTACGAGCAGTACTTC. This translates into CASSESIGGYEQYF.

As to this clonotype: This sequence may be a read error, since a much larger clone differs from it by one base. V usage is TRBV27 and J usage is TRBJ2-7, with a possible D match to TRBD2 (5 bases). V was trimmed by 3 bases and J by 5 bases, leaving 8 bases between them. The CDR3 is 12 residues long. From germline, CDR1 is MNHEY and CDR2 SMNVEV (reference sequence). The CDR3 loop reads CASSFTGDEQYF. CDR3 sequence (DNA): TGTGCCAGCAGTTTTACCGGGGACGAGCAGTACTTC.

This clonotype occurred many times. The rearrangement joins TRBV7-8 to TRBJ2-7; D gene ambiguous. V shed 1 base and J shed 4 bases, with 5 bases lying between them. From germline, CDR1 is SGHVS and CDR2 FQNEAQ. This CDR3 has 12 residues. CDR3 DNA: TGTGCCAGCAGCTTAGTAATGTACGAGCAGTACTTC. Amino acids: CASSLVMYEQYF.

The sample holds many counts of this clonotype. The gene calls are TRBV11-3 and TRBJ2-1; D possibly corresponds to TRBD2 (5 bases). V dropped 5 bases and J dropped 10 bases, with 9 bases sitting between them. The CDR3 is 11 residues long. Germline assignment: CDR1 SGHNT and CDR2 YENEEA. The CDR3 region is CASSIRGEQFF. DNA of the CDR3: TGTGCCAGCAGCATCCGGGGAGAGCAGTTCTTC. The full variable domain, completed using reference TRBV11-3 and TRBJ2-1, is EAGVVQSPRYKIIEKKQPVAFWCNPISGHNTLYWYLQNLGQGPELLIRYENEEAVDDSQLPKDRFSAERLKGVDSTLKIQPAELGDSAVYLCASSIRGEQFFGPGTRLTVL.

The table lists this clonotype with many counts. This rearrangement joins TRBV12-3 or TRBV12-4 to TRBJ1-5, with no clear D. This CDR3 comprises 15 residues. V was clipped by 7 bases and J by 0 bases, with 13 bases between them. As DNA, the CDR3 is TGTGCCAGCACCCCAGACACTTATAGCAATCAGCCCCAGCATTTT. Translating it yields CASTPDTYSNQPQHF.

This clonotype has ten or more counts. The chain couples TRBV28 to TRBJ1-2, with TRBD1 matching 7 bases. The V and J ends lost 4 bases and 8 bases, in that order; junction bases with no gene match: 7. Germline values: CDR1 MDHEN, CDR2 SYDVKM. CDR3 size: 13 residues. Here the CDR3 DNA reads TGTGCCAGCAGTTCAGGGGGACGGTACGGCTACACCTTC. Its protein product is CASSSGGRYGYTF.

The sample holds many counts of this clonotype. The chain carries TRBV12-3 or TRBV12-4 and TRBJ2-1; 10 bases are shared with TRBD2. Trimming took 2 bases from V and 3 from J; bases not matched to a gene: 4. The CDR3 sequence is 16 residues long. This CDR3 is CASSLPGLAVYNEQFF. DNA for the CDR3: TGTGCCAGCAGTTTACCCGGACTAGCGGTCTACAATGAGCAGTTCTTC.

This clonotype was seen a few times. The rearrangement links TRBV12-3 or TRBV12-4 to TRBJ2-2; D uncertain. Trimming removed 2 bases from V and 6 bases from J, with 10 bases in between. This CDR3 has 14 residues. Written as DNA, the CDR3 is TGTGCCAGCAGTTTATCTATAGCTTCCGGGGAGCTGTTTTTT. Translating it yields CASSLSIASGELFF.

Ten or more counts support this clonotype. The V call is TRBV3-1, the J call TRBJ1-5, with unresolved D. CDR3 length: 14 residues. In germline, CDR1 is LGHDT, CDR2 YNNKEL (reference sequence). The V end was cut by 1 base, the J end by 7 bases, with 11 bases between. The CDR3 sequence: CASSQGSSGQPQHF. CDR3 nucleotide sequence: TGTGCCAGCAGCCAAGGGTCAAGCGGACAGCCCCAGCATTTT. The full variable domain, completed using reference TRBV3-1 and TRBJ1-5, is DTAVSQTPKYLVTQMGNDKSIKCEQNLGHDTMYWYKQDSKKFLKIMFSYNNKELIINETVPNRFSPKSPDKAHLNLHINSLELGDSAVYFCASSQGSSGQPQHFGDGTRLSIL.

This clonotype was seen ten or more times. The chain joins TRBV3-1 to TRBJ2-7, with D tentatively TRBD2 (7 bases). This CDR3 has 14 residues. From germline, CDR1 is LGHDT and CDR2 YNNKEL (reference sequence). Trimming shortened V by 2 bases and J by 4 bases, and 12 bases separated the two germline ends. CDR3 coding DNA: TGTGCCAGCAGCCAACTAGGGGGAGGGTACGAGCAGTACTTC. Translation: CASSQLGGGYEQYF.

There are many counts of this clonotype. CDR3 coding DNA: TGTGCCAGCAGCCGAAGTGGGTCCAACGCTGAAGCTTTCTTT. Translation: CASSRSGSNAEAFF. The chain employs TRBV7-3 and TRBJ1-1; D unresolved. Deletions cut 5 bases from V and 6 bases from J, with 16 bases between. The germline CDR1 and CDR2 sequences are SGHTA and FQGTGA. This CDR3 is built from 14 residues.

Ten or more counts support this clonotype. The gene calls are TRBV12-3 or TRBV12-4 and TRBJ1-5; TRBD1 might be the D (5 bases). Trimming removed 6 bases from V and 7 bases from J, with 16 bases in between. The CDR3 is 14 residues long. The CDR3 DNA sequence: TGTGCCAGCAGCTTAAGCGGGGGAGGGCAGCCCCAGCATTTT. It specifies CASSLSGGGQPQHF.

This clonotype has just a few counts. The chain is built from TRBV2 and TRBJ2-7; tentative D call: TRBD1 (5 bases). The V and J ends lost 4 bases and 3 bases respectively, with 10 bases between them. Germline assignment: CDR1 SNHLY and CDR2 FYNNEI. The CDR3 covers 13 residues. CDR3 sequence (DNA): TGTGCCAGCAGTGGACCAGGGATCTACGAGCAGTACTTC. Translating it yields CASSGPGIYEQYF. Full variable domain (missing parts from reference TRBV2 and TRBJ2-7): EPEVTQTPSHQVTQMGQEVILRCVPISNHLYFYWYRQILGQKVEFLVSFYNNEISEKSEIFDDQFSVERPDGSNFTLKIRSTKLEDSAMYFCASSGPGIYEQYFGPGTRLTVT.

This clonotype was counted many times. The junction differs from germline at one of its ends, possibly a read error. The chain employs TRBV20-1 and TRBJ2-1; D not certain. The CDR3 has 13 amino acids. Germline lookup yields CDR1 DFQATT and CDR2 SNEGSKA (reference sequence). CDR3 amino acids: CSARGNSNNEQFF. The CDR3 bases are TGCAGTGCTAGAGGGAACTCCAACAATGAGCAGTTCTTC.

In its sample, this clonotype was seen many times. The V and J genes are TRBV27 and TRBJ1-1, with D hard to call. This CDR3 has 11 residues. V lost 4 bases, J lost 5 bases, and 5 bases lay in between. CDR1 is MNHEY and CDR2 is SMNVEV in the germline V gene (reference sequence). CDR3 sequence (DNA): TGTGCCAGCAGTTCCTTAACTGAAGCTTTCTTT. It yields the protein CASSSLTEAFF.

There are many counts of this clonotype. V and J are TRBV11-2 and TRBJ2-5, with D perhaps assigned TRBD1 or TRBD2 (5 bases each). The length of the CDR3 is 13 residues. From germline, CDR1 is SGHAT and CDR2 FQNNGV. V was cut by 1 base and J by 3 bases, with 6 bases left in between. The CDR3 nucleotides read TGTGCCAGCAGCTTAGTGGGGGAAGAGACCCAGTACTTC. Translating gives CASSLVGEETQYF.

The sample holds many counts of this clonotype. This chain uses TRBV7-8 with TRBJ2-3, with TRBD2 matching 14 bases. Per the germline V gene, CDR1 is SGHVS and CDR2 is FQNEAQ. This CDR3 spans 18 amino acids. V trimming: 4 bases; J trimming: 0 bases; junction bases outside the gene matches: 6. The CDR3 loop reads CASSSRLAGGISTDTQYF. For the CDR3, the DNA is TGTGCCAGCAGCTCCCGACTAGCGGGAGGGATAAGCACAGATACGCAGTATTTT.

This clonotype was recorded many times. This chain links TRBV7-9 with TRBJ2-7, with 7 bases matching TRBD2. This CDR3 region has 14 residues. Germline CDR1 SEHNR, CDR2 FQNEAQ (reference sequence). Unmatched junction bases numbered 11, after V lost 5 bases and J lost 7 bases. The CDR3 bases are TGTGCCAGCAGCCTTCATGCGGGGGTGGGGGAGCAGTACTTC. This codes for CASSLHAGVGEQYF.

Ten or more counts support this clonotype. The chain employs TRBV2 and TRBJ2-2, with D possibly matching TRBD1 (6 bases). Trimming took 1 base from V and 5 from J, leaving 14 bases between them. The CDR3 runs to 16 residues. The germline gives CDR1 SNHLY, CDR2 FYNNEI. The CDR3 bases are TGTGCCAGCAGTGAAGAGGGGCAGGGGTGGACCGGGGAGCTGTTTTTT. Its protein is CASSEEGQGWTGELFF.

The chain recombines TRBV4-1 with TRBJ2-1, with 14 bases matching TRBD2. With 2 bases clipped from V and 1 base from J, the junction kept 4 bases outside the gene matches. The CDR3 loop spans 18 amino acids. Germline V CDR1 and CDR2: MGHRA, YSYEKL. The DNA for the CDR3 is TGCGCCAGCAGCCAAACGGGACTAGCGGGAGTGTCCTACAATGAGCAGTTCTTC. Protein sequence: CASSQTGLAGVSYNEQFF.

The chain couples TRBV19 to TRBJ1-6, with D unclear. Germline V lookup: CDR1 LNHDA, CDR2 SQIVND (reference sequence). V was pared by 1 base and J by 9 bases, with 10 bases between. CDR3 length: 14 amino acids. In nucleotides, the CDR3 is TGTGCCAGTAGTATAGCCCGAGAGGGTTCACCCCTCCACTTT. This encodes CASSIAREGSPLHF.